One and the same sample provided the 18 T cell receptor beta chains below, sequenced in a study of patients and donors after allogeneic stem cell transplantation. TCRdb re-called the RT-PCR reads with MiXCR, one entry per CDR3 protein. Among around 240,000 distinct CDR3 sequences listed, 13% to 15% were seen once. Sequenced sample: blood, either unsorted or a sorted T cell fraction (not recorded which). These receptors all stem from a human donor who was either an allogeneic HSCT recipient or a stem cell or donor lymphocyte infusion donor (not recorded which). It is not recorded whose cells these are; they may come from a transplant donor.

At least ten counts were recorded for this clonotype. This rearrangement joins TRBV29-1 to TRBJ2-1; 8 bases are a match to TRBD2. V gave up 4 bases and J gave up 1 base; unmatched junction bases: 3. CDR3 size: 14 residues. CDR1 SQVTM and CDR2 ANQGSEA come from the germline V gene. In DNA, the CDR3 is TGCAGCGTTGTGGCGGGAGGATCCTACAATGAGCAGTTCTTC. Protein sequence: CSVVAGGSYNEQFF.

This chain uses TRBV20-1 with TRBJ2-1; 11 bases are a match to TRBD2. Trimming at V came to 6 bases and at J to 10 bases, leaving 14 bases not matched to a gene. Germline V gene lookup returns CDR1 DFQATT and CDR2 SNEGSKA (reference sequence). The CDR3 loop spans 15 amino acids. The CDR3: CSALDGTSGFREQFF. The DNA for the CDR3 is TGCAGTGCCTTGGATGGGACTAGCGGTTTTAGGGAGCAGTTCTTC.

This clonotype was detected many times. V is TRBV12-3 or TRBV12-4 and J is TRBJ1-6; D call uncertain. CDR3 size: 17 residues. V shed 2 bases and J shed 0 bases, with 11 bases lying between them. CDR3 in amino acids: CASSLRSPSSYNSPLHF. In nucleotides, the CDR3 is TGTGCCAGCAGTTTACGATCCCCGAGCTCCTATAATTCACCCCTCCACTTT.

This clonotype has a handful of counts. This chain connects TRBV10-3 to TRBJ1-1; D ambiguous. The CDR3 totals 13 residues. The germline CDR1 and CDR2 sequences are ENHRY and SYGVKD. V lost 8 bases to trimming and J lost 0 bases, with 10 bases between them. DNA of the CDR3: TGTGCCATCCGCCGTGGCATGAACACTGAAGCTTTCTTT. This sequence encodes CAIRRGMNTEAFF.

This clonotype has only a few counts. The chain uses TRBV6-2 or TRBV6-3 and TRBJ1-4, with TRBD1 identical over 9 bases. The junction had 8 bases not matched to a gene; V was cut back by 7 bases and J by 8 bases. The CDR3 loop spans 14 amino acids. Germline lookup yields CDR1 MNHEY and CDR2 SVGEGT. This CDR3 is CASNNRGPVEKLFF. The CDR3 DNA reads as TGTGCCAGCAACAACAGGGGGCCGGTCGAAAAACTGTTTTTT.

V and J are TRBV20-1 and TRBJ1-1; the match to TRBD1 covers 9 bases. CDR3 length: 13 residues. Per the germline V gene, CDR1 is DFQATT and CDR2 is SNEGSKA (reference sequence). The CDR3 DNA reads as TGCAAAATACAGGGGGCAGGGAGCACTGAAGCTTTCTTT. Its protein is CKIQGAGSTEAFF.

This clonotype was seen a few times. The V and J genes are TRBV13 and TRBJ2-7, with D perhaps TRBD2 (6 bases). Germline V gene data show CDR1 as PRHDT and CDR2 as FYEKMQ (reference sequence). The length of the CDR3 is 15 residues. V was clipped by 1 base and J by 2 bases, with 12 bases between them. CDR3 residues: CASSLVGLGTYEQYF. The CDR3 DNA follows: TGTGCCAGCAGCTTAGTGGGACTGGGAACCTACGAGCAGTACTTC. The entire variable domain, with the rest obtained from reference TRBV13 and TRBJ2-7, is as follows: AAGVIQSPRHLIKEKRETATLKCYPIPRHDTVYWYQQGPGQDPQFLISFYEKMQSDKGSIPDRFSAQQFSDYHSELNMSSLELGDSALYFCASSLVGLGTYEQYFGPGTRLTVT.

With respect to this clonotype: This may arise from a read error, as a much more abundant clone is one base away. The chain has TRBV9 and TRBJ2-2; 10 bases are a match to TRBD2. The CDR3 sequence is 15 residues long. Unmatched junction bases numbered 0, after V lost 3 bases and J lost 1 base. The germline V gene encodes CDR1 SGDLS and CDR2 YYNGEE. CDR3 protein: CASSGLAGNTGELFF. The CDR3 coding sequence is TGTGCCAGCAGCGGACTAGCGGGGAACACCGGGGAGCTGTTTTTT.

The chain combines TRBV7-2 with TRBJ2-2; unclear D gene. V lost 2 bases and J 6 bases, leaving 10 bases between the germline ends. Germline V CDR1 and CDR2: SGHTA, FQGNSA. This CDR3 is 14 amino acids long. The CDR3 nucleotides read TGTGCCAGCAGCTTACTAGTATCATCCGGGGAGCTGTTTTTT. It is translated as CASSLLVSSGELFF. Supplemented by reference TRBV7-2 and TRBJ2-2, the full variable domain reads GAGVSQSPSNKVTEKGKDVELRCDPISGHTALYWYRQSLGQGLEFLIYFQGNSAPDKSGLPSDRFSAERTGGSVSTLTIQRTQQEDSAVYLCASSLLVSSGELFFGEGSRLTVL.

Many counts were recorded for this clonotype. The rearrangement uses TRBV7-9 and TRBJ2-4; 7 nucleotides align to TRBD1. The CDR3 is made up of 16 amino acids. Germline assignment: CDR1 SEHNR and CDR2 FQNEAQ (reference sequence). Unmatched junction bases numbered 8, after V lost 1 base and J lost 5 bases. Here the CDR3 DNA reads TGTGCCAGCAGCTTAGAGCCACAGGGGTTCCAAAACATTCAGTACTTC. Protein sequence: CASSLEPQGFQNIQYF.

This clonotype was seen a handful of times. V usage is TRBV18 and J usage is TRBJ1-1; the D is unclear. Trimming took 0 bases from V and 10 from J, leaving 15 bases between them. Germline loops: CDR1 KGHSH, CDR2 LQKENI. CDR3 length: 14 amino acids. The CDR3 loop is CASSPPEAPDGAFF. The CDR3, as DNA: TGTGCCAGCTCACCACCCGAGGCACCCGACGGAGCTTTCTTT. The full variable domain, rest sourced from reference TRBV18 and TRBJ1-1, is NAGVMQNPRHLVRRRGQEARLRCSPMKGHSHVYWYRQLPEEGLKFMVYLQKENIIDESGMPKERFSAEFPKEGPSILRIQQVVRGDSAAYFCASSPPEAPDGAFFGQGTRLTVV.

J is TRBJ1-5 and V is TRBV19; 7 nucleotides align to TRBD1. Germline CDR1 and CDR2: LNHDA and SQIVND (reference sequence). V dropped 4 bases and J dropped 3; count of bases not matched to a gene: 3. The CDR3 spans 14 residues. CDR3 DNA: TGTGCCAGTAGTAGGGGACAGCTCAATCAGCCCCAGCATTTT. It yields the protein CASSRGQLNQPQHF.

This clonotype appeared many times. This sequence joins TRBV10-3 and TRBJ1-5; maybe TRBD1 (5 bases). The V end lost 3 bases, the J end lost 4 bases, and 13 bases lay between the germline ends. Per the germline V gene, CDR1 is ENHRY and CDR2 is SYGVKD. The CDR3 has 15 residues. The CDR3 DNA is TGTGCCATCAGTGAAGGCAGGGAGGGTAATCAGCCCCAGCATTTT. Protein: CAISEGREGNQPQHF.

The rearrangement links TRBV30 to TRBJ2-2, with D unresolved. Germline CDR1 and CDR2: GTSNPN and SVGIG (reference sequence). V lost 2 bases and J lost 6, with 4 bases in between. The CDR3 sequence is 11 residues long. CDR3 protein: CAWSIAGELFF. CDR3 nucleotides: TGTGCCTGGAGTATTGCCGGGGAGCTGTTTTTT.

The table lists this clonotype with a few counts. The chain recombines TRBV5-1 with TRBJ1-5; maybe TRBD1 (6 bases). Trimming removed 4 bases at V and 6 bases at J, with 11 bases between. The CDR3 is 13 amino acids. Germline CDR1 and CDR2: SGHRS and YFSETQ. The CDR3 loop is CASSVEGGQPQHF. The CDR3 coding sequence is TGCGCCAGCAGCGTAGAGGGGGGTCAGCCCCAGCATTTT. The full variable domain, in which reference TRBV5-1 and TRBJ1-5 provide the parts outside the CDR3, is KAGVTQTPRYLIKTRGQQVTLSCSPISGHRSVSWYQQTPGQGLQFLFEYFSETQRNKGNFPGRFSGRQFSNSRSEMNVSTLELGDSALYLCASSVEGGQPQHFGDGTRLSIL.

The rearrangement joins TRBV6-1 to TRBJ2-1, with 10 nucleotides matching TRBD1. Trimming removed 7 bases from V and 5 bases from J; junction bases left unmatched: 5. Germline V gene data show CDR1 as MNHNS and CDR2 as SASEGT. This CDR3 is built from 14 residues. CDR3 loop: CASTSDRGDNEQFF. CDR3 nucleotide sequence: TGTGCCAGCACCTCGGACAGGGGGGACAATGAGCAGTTCTTC.

This clonotype has more than one count but fewer than ten. The V call is TRBV5-1, the J call TRBJ2-1, with D unresolved. In germline, CDR1 is SGHRS, CDR2 YFSETQ. V was clipped by 5 bases and J by 0 bases, with 6 bases between them. The length of the CDR3 is 13 residues. CDR3 protein: CASSTNSYNEQFF. CDR3 DNA sequence: TGCGCCAGCAGTACCAACTCCTACAATGAGCAGTTCTTC. Variable domain in full (rest from reference TRBV5-1 and TRBJ2-1): KAGVTQTPRYLIKTRGQQVTLSCSPISGHRSVSWYQQTPGQGLQFLFEYFSETQRNKGNFPGRFSGRQFSNSRSEMNVSTLELGDSALYLCASSTNSYNEQFFGPGTRLTVL.

This clonotype has just one count. This rearrangement joins TRBV6-1 to TRBJ2-3; TRBD2 agrees at 9 bases. Germline V lookup: CDR1 MNHNS, CDR2 SASEGT. V shed 5 bases, J shed 5 bases, and the junction held 11 bases outside the gene matches. The CDR3 totals 16 residues. CDR3 sequence: CASSLGWERGEDTQYF. CDR3 nucleotides: TGTGCCAGCAGTCTCGGTTGGGAGCGGGGGGAAGATACGCAGTATTTT.